The T cell receptor beta chain under discussion was sequenced for a study of T cell responses to AZD1222 COVID-19 vaccine. Generated by immunoSEQ multiplex PCR, the TCRdb table keeps only in-frame clones and is missing some. This sample carries tens of thousands of clones, under 95% of them seen once, and the ten largest clones take around a fifth. The CDR3 has 14 amino acids. V shed 2 bases and J shed 3 bases, with 9 bases lying between them. From germline, CDR1 is MNHNS and CDR2 SASEGT. The clonotype was recovered from an adult in good health. The specimen comprised peripheral blood, sampled on day 0 of AZD1222 vaccination. The chain is built from TRBV6-1 and TRBJ2-3, with D uncertain. The CDR3 DNA sequence: TGTGCCAGCAGTGAATCGGGCAGGACAGATACGCAGTATTTT. It yields the protein CASSESGRTDTQYF.